Each of the 4 T cell receptor beta chains below was sequenced from the same sample in a study of spatial heterogeneity in lung cancer. Using its own MiXCR run on the 5' RACE reads, TCRdb lists one record per CDR3 protein. This sample has under 2,500 distinct CDR3 sequences, with 7.8% found just once. This sample's time point: sample taken at primary tumor resection. Unsorted whole RNA from tumor, nontumor lung or frozen PBMC underwent sequencing. The sample was normal lung tissue next to the tumor, taken at surgery. The receptors were sampled from a male donor with early-stage non-small cell lung cancer.

About this clonotype: The library was built for alpha chains, so this beta chain is an off-target read and its size means little. The rearrangement joins TRBV11-2 to TRBJ2-1, with 7 bases identical to TRBD2. There are 16 residues in the CDR3. Germline trimming cut 2 bases from V and 9 bases from J; bases unmatched to any gene: 13. Germline-derived CDR1 and CDR2 are SGHAT and FQNNGV. The CDR3 region is CASSLWFRGGPGEQFF. For the CDR3, the DNA is TGTGCCAGCAGCTTATGGTTCCGGGGAGGGCCGGGTGAGCAGTTCTTC.

This clonotype was detected only a few times. Little can be read into the size of this beta chain, an off-target read in a library designed for alpha chains. This chain links TRBV27 with TRBJ2-2; TRBD1 agrees at 8 bases. CDR1 and CDR2 from the germline V gene are MNHEY and SMNVEV (reference sequence). With 5 bases clipped from V and 0 bases from J, the junction kept 2 bases outside the gene matches. The CDR3 has 15 amino acids. The CDR3 here is CASSLTGANTGELFF. CDR3 nucleotide sequence: TGTGCCAGCAGTCTGACAGGGGCGAACACCGGGGAGCTGTTTTTT.

This clonotype was found many times. This beta chain is an unintended read in a library built for alpha chains; its size means little. The chain uses TRBV7-2 and TRBJ1-3; tentative D call: TRBD1 (5 bases). The CDR3 consists of 17 residues. The germline gives CDR1 SGHTA, CDR2 FQGNSA. The V end was cut by 3 bases, the J end by 0 bases, with 15 bases between. The DNA of the CDR3 is TGTGCCAGCAGCTTGGGGGTTAGTCTGGACTCTGGAAACACCATATATTTT. Protein product: CASSLGVSLDSGNTIYF.

To note about this clonotype: This beta chain is an off-target read within a library intended for alpha chains, so its frequency means little. The rearrangement links TRBV10-3 to TRBJ2-7; 13 bases are a match to TRBD2. The V gene's germline CDR1 is ENHRY and CDR2 SYGVKD. This CDR3 is built from 19 residues. V shed 5 bases and J 3 bases; nucleotides not matched to a gene: 16. The CDR3 sequence is CAISSPVLAGGPINYEQYF. CDR3 nucleotides: TGTGCCATCAGTTCACCAGTACTAGCGGGAGGGCCGATCAACTACGAGCAGTACTTC.